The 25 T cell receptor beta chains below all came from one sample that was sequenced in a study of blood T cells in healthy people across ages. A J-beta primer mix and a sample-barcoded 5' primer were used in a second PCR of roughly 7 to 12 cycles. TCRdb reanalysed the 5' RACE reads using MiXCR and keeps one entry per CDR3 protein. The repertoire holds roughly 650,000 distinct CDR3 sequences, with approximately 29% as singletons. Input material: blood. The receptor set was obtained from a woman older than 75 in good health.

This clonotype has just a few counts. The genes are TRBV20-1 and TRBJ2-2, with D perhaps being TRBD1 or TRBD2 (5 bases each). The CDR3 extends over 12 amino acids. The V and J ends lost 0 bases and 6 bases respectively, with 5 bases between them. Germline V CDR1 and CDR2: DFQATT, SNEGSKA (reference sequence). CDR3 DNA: TGCAGTGCTAGAGAGGGGGCCGGGGAGCTGTTTTTT. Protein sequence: CSAREGAGELFF.

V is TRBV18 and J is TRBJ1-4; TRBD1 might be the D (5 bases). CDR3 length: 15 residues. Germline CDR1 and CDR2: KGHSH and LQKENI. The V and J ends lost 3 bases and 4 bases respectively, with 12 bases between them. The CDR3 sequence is CASSPDRKDNEKLFF. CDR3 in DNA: TGTGCCAGCTCACCCGACAGAAAAGATAATGAAAAACTGTTTTTT.

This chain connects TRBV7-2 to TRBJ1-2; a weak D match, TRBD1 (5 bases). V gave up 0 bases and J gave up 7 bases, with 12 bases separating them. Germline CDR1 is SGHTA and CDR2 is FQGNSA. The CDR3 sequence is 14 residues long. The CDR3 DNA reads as TGTGCCAGCAGCTTAGCGACCAGAGGGACTGGCTACACCTTC. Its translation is CASSLATRGTGYTF.

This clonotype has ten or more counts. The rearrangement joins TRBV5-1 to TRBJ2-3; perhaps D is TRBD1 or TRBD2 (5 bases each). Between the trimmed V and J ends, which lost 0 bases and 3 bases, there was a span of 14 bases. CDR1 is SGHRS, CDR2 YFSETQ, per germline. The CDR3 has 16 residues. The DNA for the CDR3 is TGCGCCAGCAGCTTGGTGCCAGGGACCGGGACAGATACGCAGTATTTT. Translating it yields CASSLVPGTGTDTQYF. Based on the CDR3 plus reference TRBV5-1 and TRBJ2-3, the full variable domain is KAGVTQTPRYLIKTRGQQVTLSCSPISGHRSVSWYQQTPGQGLQFLFEYFSETQRNKGNFPGRFSGRQFSNSRSEMNVSTLELGDSALYLCASSLVPGTGTDTQYFGPGTRLTVL.

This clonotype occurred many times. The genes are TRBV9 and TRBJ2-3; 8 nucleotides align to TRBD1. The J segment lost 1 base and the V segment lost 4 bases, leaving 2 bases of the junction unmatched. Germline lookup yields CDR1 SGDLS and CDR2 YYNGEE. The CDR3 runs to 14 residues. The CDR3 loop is CASSKDRGTDTQYF. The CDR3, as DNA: TGTGCCAGCAGCAAGGACAGGGGCACAGATACGCAGTATTTT.

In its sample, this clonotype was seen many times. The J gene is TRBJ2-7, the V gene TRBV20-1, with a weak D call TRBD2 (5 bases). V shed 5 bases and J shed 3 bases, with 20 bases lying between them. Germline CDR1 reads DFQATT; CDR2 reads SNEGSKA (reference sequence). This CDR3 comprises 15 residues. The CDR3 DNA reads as TGCAGTGCTCCGGACCGGGCGAGCGGCTTCTACGAGCAGTACTTC. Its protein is CSAPDRASGFYEQYF.

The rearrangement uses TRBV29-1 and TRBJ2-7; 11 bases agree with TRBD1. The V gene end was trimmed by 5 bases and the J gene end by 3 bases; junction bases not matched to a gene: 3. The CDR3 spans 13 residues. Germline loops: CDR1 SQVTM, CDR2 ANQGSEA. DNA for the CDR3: TGCAGCGTTTCCGGGACAGGGGGCTACGAGCAGTACTTC. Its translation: CSVSGTGGYEQYF.

In nucleotides, the CDR3 is TGTGCCAGCAGCCAGCCCAACAGGATGTATGGCTACACCTTC. Its protein product is CASSQPNRMYGYTF. The chain has TRBV3-1 and TRBJ1-2, with a tentative D call TRBD1 (5 bases). V was pared by 3 bases and J by 5 bases, with 13 bases between. CDR1 LGHDT and CDR2 YNNKEL come from the germline V gene (reference sequence). This CDR3 has 14 amino acids.

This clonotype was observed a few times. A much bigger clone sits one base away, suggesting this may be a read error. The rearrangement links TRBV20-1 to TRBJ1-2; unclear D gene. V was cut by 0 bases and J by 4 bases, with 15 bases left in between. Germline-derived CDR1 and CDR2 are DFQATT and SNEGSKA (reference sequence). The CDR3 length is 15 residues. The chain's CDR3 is CSARDGRPRVYGYTF. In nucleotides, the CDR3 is TGCAGTGCTAGAGATGGAAGACCAAGGGTCTATGGCTACACCTTC.

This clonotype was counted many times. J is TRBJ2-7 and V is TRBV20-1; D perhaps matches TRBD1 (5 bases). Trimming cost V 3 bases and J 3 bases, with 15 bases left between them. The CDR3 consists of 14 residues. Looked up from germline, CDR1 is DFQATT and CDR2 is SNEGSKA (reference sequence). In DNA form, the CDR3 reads TGCAGTGCTAGTAAAGGGGCAACTAACTACGAGCAGTACTTC. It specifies CSASKGATNYEQYF.

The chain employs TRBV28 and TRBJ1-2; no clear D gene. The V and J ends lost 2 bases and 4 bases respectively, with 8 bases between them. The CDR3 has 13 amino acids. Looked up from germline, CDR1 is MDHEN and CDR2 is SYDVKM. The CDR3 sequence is CASSLRSSYGYTF. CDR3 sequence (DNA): TGTGCCAGCAGTTTAAGATCTAGCTATGGCTACACCTTC.

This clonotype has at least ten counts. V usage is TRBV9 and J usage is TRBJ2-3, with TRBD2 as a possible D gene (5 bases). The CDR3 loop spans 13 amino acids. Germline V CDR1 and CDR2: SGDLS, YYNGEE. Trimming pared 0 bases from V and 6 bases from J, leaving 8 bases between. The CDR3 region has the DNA TGTGCCAGCAGCGTAGTAGCGCAGGATACGCAGTATTTT. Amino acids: CASSVVAQDTQYF. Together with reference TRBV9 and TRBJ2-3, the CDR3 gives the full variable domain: DSGVTQTPKHLITATGQRVTLRCSPRSGDLSVYWYQQSLDQGLQFLIQYYNGEERAKGNILERFSAQQFPDLHSELNLSSLELGDSALYFCASSVVAQDTQYFGPGTRLTVL.

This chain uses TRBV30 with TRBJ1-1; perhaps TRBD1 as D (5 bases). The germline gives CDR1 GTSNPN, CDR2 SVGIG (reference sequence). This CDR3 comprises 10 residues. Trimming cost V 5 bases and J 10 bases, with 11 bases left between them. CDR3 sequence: CAWDQGAAFF. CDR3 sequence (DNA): TGTGCCTGGGACCAGGGAGCAGCTTTCTTT.

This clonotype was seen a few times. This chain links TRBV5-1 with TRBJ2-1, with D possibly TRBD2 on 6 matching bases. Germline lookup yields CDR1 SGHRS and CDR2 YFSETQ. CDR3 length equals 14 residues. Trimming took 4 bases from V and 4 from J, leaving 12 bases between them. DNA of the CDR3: TGCGCCAGCAGCGCGTCCGGGGGATACAATGAGCAGTTCTTC. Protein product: CASSASGGYNEQFF.

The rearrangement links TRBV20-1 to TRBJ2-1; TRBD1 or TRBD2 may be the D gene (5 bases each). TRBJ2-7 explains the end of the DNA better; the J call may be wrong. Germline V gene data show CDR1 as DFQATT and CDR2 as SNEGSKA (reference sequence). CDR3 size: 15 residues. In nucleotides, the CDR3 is TGCAGTGCCTTTACGGGGCAGGTGCCATACAATGAGCAGTACTTC. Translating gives CSAFTGQVPYNEQYF.

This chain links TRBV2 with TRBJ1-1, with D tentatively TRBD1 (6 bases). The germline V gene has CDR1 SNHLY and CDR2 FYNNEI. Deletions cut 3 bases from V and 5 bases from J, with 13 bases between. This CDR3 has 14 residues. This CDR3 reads CASSDSGGPTEAFF. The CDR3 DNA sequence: TGTGCCAGCAGTGATTCGGGGGGCCCAACTGAAGCTTTCTTT. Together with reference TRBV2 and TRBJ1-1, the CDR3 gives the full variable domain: EPEVTQTPSHQVTQMGQEVILRCVPISNHLYFYWYRQILGQKVEFLVSFYNNEISEKSEIFDDQFSVERPDGSNFTLKIRSTKLEDSAMYFCASSDSGGPTEAFFGQGTRLTVV.

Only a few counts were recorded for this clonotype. This chain's CDR3 is CASSKRRSMSTDTQYF. DNA of the CDR3: TGCGCCAGCAGCAAACGGCGGAGCATGAGCACAGATACGCAGTATTTT. This chain connects TRBV5-1 to TRBJ2-3; D is uncertain. The CDR3 is 16 amino acids. Per the germline V gene, CDR1 is SGHRS and CDR2 is YFSETQ. Trimming pared 4 bases from V and 0 bases from J, leaving 15 bases between.

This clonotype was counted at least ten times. This CDR3 is CASSHGPAAYEQYF. DNA of the CDR3: TGTGCCAGCAGCCATGGACCCGCCGCCTACGAGCAGTACTTC. This chain joins TRBV5-4 and TRBJ2-7; D gene ambiguous. Trimming shortened V by 4 bases and J by 2 bases, and 13 bases separated the two germline ends. Germline values: CDR1 SGHNT, CDR2 YYREEE (reference sequence). This CDR3 has 14 amino acids.

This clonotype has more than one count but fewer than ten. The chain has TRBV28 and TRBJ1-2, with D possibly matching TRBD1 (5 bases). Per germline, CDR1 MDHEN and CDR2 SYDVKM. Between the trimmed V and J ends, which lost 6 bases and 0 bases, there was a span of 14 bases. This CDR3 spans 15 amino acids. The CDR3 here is CASRFPGIPNYGYTF. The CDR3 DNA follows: TGTGCCAGCAGGTTTCCAGGGATCCCTAACTATGGCTACACCTTC.

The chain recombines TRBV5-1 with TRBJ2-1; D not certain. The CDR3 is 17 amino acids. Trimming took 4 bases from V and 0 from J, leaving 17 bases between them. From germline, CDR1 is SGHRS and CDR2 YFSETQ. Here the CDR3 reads CASSNIQSTHSYNEQFF. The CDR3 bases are TGCGCCAGCAGCAACATCCAAAGCACACACTCCTACAATGAGCAGTTCTTC.

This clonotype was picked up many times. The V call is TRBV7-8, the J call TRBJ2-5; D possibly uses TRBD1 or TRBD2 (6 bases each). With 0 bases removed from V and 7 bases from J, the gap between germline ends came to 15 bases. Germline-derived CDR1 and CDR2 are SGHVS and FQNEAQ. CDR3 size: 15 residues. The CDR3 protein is CASSLAQVGGGTQYF. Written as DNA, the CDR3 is TGTGCCAGCAGCTTAGCGCAGGTTGGAGGGGGGACCCAGTACTTC.

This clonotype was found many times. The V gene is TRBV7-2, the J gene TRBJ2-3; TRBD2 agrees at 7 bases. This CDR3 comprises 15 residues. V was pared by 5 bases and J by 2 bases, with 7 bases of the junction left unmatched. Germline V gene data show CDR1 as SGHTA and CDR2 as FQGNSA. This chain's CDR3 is CASSMERGNTDTQYF. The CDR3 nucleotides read TGTGCCAGCAGCATGGAGCGGGGAAACACAGATACGCAGTATTTT.

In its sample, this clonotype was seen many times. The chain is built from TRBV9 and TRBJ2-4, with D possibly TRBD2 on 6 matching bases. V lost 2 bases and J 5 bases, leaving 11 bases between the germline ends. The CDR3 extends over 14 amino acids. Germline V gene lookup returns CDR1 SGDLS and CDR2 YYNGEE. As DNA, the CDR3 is TGTGCCAGCAGCGTTGGGACTGATCAAAACATTCAGTACTTC. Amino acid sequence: CASSVGTDQNIQYF.

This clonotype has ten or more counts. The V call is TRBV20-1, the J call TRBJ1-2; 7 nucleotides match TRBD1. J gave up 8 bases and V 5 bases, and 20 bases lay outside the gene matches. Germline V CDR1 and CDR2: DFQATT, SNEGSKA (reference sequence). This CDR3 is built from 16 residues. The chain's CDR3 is CSAVRQGVDYSGGYTF. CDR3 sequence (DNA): TGCAGTGCTGTTCGACAGGGTGTTGACTATTCGGGAGGCTACACCTTC.

CDR3 amino acids: CASSEGELLTGWFDTGELFF. In nucleotides, the CDR3 is TGTGCCAGCAGTGAAGGAGAACTTTTGACAGGGTGGTTCGACACCGGGGAGCTGTTTTTT. This chain uses TRBV6-1 with TRBJ2-2; 7 nucleotides line up with TRBD1. Germline loops: CDR1 MNHNS, CDR2 SASEGT. Unmatched junction bases numbered 17, after V lost 1 base and J lost 3 bases. The CDR3 totals 20 residues.